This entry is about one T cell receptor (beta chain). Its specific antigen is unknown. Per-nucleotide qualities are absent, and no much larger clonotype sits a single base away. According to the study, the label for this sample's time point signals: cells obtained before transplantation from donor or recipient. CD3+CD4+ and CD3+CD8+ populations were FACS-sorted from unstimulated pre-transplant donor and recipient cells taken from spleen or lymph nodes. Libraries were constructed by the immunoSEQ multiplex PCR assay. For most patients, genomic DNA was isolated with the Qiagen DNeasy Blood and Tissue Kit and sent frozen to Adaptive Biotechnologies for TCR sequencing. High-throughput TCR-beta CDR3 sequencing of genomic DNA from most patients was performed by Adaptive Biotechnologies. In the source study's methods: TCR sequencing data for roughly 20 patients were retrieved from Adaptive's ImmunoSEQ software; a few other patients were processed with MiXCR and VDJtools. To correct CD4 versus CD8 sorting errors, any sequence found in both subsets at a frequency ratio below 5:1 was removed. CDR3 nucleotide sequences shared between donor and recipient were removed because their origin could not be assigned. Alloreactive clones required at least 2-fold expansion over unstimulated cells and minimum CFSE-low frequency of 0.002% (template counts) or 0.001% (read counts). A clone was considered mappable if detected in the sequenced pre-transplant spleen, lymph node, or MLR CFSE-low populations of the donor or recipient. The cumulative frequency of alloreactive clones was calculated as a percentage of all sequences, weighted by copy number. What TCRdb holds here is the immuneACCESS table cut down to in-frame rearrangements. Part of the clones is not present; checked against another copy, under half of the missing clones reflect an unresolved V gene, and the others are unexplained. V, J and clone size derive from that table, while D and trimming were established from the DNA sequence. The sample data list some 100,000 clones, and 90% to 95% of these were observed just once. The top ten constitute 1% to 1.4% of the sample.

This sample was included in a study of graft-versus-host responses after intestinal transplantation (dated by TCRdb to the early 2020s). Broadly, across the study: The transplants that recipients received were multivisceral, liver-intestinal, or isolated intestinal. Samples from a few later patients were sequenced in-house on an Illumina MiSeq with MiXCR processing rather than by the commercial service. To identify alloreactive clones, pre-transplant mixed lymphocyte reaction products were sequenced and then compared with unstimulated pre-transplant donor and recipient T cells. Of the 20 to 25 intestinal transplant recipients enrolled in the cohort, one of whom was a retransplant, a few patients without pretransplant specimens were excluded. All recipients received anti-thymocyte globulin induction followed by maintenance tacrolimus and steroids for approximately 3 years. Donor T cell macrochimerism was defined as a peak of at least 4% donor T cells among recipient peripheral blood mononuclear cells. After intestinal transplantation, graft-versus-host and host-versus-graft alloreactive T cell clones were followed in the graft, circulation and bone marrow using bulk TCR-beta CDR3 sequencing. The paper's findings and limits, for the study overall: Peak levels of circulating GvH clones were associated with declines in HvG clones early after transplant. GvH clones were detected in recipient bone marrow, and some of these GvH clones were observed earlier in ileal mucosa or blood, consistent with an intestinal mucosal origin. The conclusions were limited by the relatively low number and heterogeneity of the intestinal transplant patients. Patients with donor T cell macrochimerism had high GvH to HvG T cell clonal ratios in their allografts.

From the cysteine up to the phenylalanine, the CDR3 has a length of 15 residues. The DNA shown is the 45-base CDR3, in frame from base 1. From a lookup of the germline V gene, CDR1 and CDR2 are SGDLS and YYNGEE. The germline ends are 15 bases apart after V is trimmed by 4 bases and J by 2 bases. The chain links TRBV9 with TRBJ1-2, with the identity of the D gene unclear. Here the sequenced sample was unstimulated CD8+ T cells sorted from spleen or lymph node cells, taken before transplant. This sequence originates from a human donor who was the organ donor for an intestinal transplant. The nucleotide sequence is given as TGTGCCAGCAGCCCCTTGGGGAGGGCAAACTATGGCTACACCTTC. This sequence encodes CASSPLGRANYGYTF.